The clone carrying this T cell receptor beta chain was detected many times. Germline assignment: CDR1 MNHEY and CDR2 SVGAGI. The V and J ends lost 6 bases and 4 bases, in that order; junction bases with no gene match: 6. The CDR3 covers 15 residues. This entry is derived from a study of blood T cell repertoires in COVID-19. Some clones are missing from TCRdb's copy, which holds only in-frame ones; the method was immunoSEQ multiplex PCR. The sample carries roughly 110,000 clones, approximately 80% recorded once. The source material was peripheral blood. This TCR derives from a man older than 75 with COVID-19, enrolled during active disease. This chain links TRBV6-5 with TRBJ2-5; TRBD2 matches at 12 bases. The CDR3: CASSRLAGGGETQYF. CDR3 DNA: TGTGCCAGCAGCCGGCTAGCGGGAGGGGGAGAGACCCAGTACTTC.